A selection of T cell receptor beta chains follows, all from one sample in a study of T-cell memory formation after mild COVID-19. TCRdb processed the 5' RACE reads anew with MiXCR; each CDR3 protein has one entry. The sample gives around 390,000 distinct CDR3 sequences, approximately 15% of which show up once; 20% to 25% is in the top ten. Sequenced material: PBMCs or a T cell subset sorted from them (not recorded which). The receptor source for this set is a man aged 18 to 30 who had mild COVID-19 (a few samples of this study predate the infection). Cell type and time point are not known. The CDR3 runs from the conserved cysteine through the conserved F or W. A D gene is named only where the DNA matches it firmly. Rows give clone size only sometimes, using once, few, many, or a class for an expanded clone.

v_gene,j_gene,abundance,d_gene,CDR3aa,CDR3nt
TRBV6-6,TRBJ2-5,few,TRBD2,CASRPTSGGMAYQETQYF,TGTGCCAGCAGGCCAACTAGCGGGGGCATGGCGTACCAAGAGACCCAGTACTTC
TRBV6-5,TRBJ1-2,NA,TRBD1,CASSYTASTGGGGYTF,TGTGCCAGCAGTTACACCGCCTCGACAGGGGGCGGCGGCTACACCTTC
TRBV5-1,TRBJ2-2,few,NA,CASSLSPGGVNTGELFF,TGCGCCAGCAGCTTGTCCCCCGGTGGAGTAAACACCGGGGAGCTGTTTTTT
TRBV28,TRBJ1-1,few,NA,CASIPITLSRTEAFF,TGTGCCAGCATCCCTATTACGCTTAGCCGCACTGAAGCTTTCTTT
TRBV20-1,TRBJ2-7,few,TRBD2,CSARDVRGSSYEQYF,TGCAGTGCTAGAGATGTGCGGGGGAGCTCCTACGAGCAGTACTTC
TRBV7-2,TRBJ2-3,NA,NA,CASSPNHYGATDTQYF,TGTGCCAGCAGCCCAAACCACTACGGGGCCACAGATACGCAGTATTTT
TRBV2,TRBJ1-4,NA,TRBD1,CASSTGDEKLFF,TGTGCCAGCAGCACAGGGGACGAAAAACTGTTTTTT
TRBV14,TRBJ1-2,NA,NA,CASSQVSGLGYTF,TGTGCCAGCAGCCAAGTCTCCGGGCTTGGCTACACCTTC
TRBV5-1,TRBJ1-1,many,TRBD1,CASSFSRTGTLMNTEAFF,TGCGCCAGCAGCTTTTCCCGGACAGGAACCCTTATGAACACTGAAGCTTTCTTT
TRBV30,TRBJ2-3,NA,NA,CAWSQMADTQYF,TGTGCCTGGAGTCAAATGGCGGATACGCAGTATTTT
TRBV6-4,TRBJ2-3,NA,NA,CASRGLNTDTQYF,TGTGCCAGCAGAGGACTGAACACAGATACGCAGTATTTT
TRBV20-1,TRBJ2-1,few,NA,CSAPINEQFF,TGCAGTGCACCAATCAATGAGCAGTTCTTC
TRBV6-5,TRBJ2-1,few,NA,CASSYSGANNEQFF,TGTGCCAGCAGTTACTCGGGGGCGAACAATGAGCAGTTCTTC
TRBV11-2,TRBJ2-1,few,NA,CASSLEASIYNEQFF,TGTGCCAGCAGCTTAGAAGCCTCCATTTACAATGAGCAGTTCTTC
TRBV7-9,TRBJ2-3,many,NA,CASSLVSGGTDTQYF,TGTGCCAGCAGCTTAGTATCGGGGGGCACAGATACGCAGTATTTT
TRBV6-5,TRBJ2-7,few,TRBD2,CASSYLPSGGYEQYF,TGTGCCAGCAGTTACTTGCCCAGCGGGGGCTACGAGCAGTACTTC
TRBV14,TRBJ2-7,NA,TRBD1,CASSRTGDSYEQYF,TGTGCCAGCAGCCGGACAGGGGACAGCTACGAGCAGTACTTC
TRBV14,TRBJ1-3,NA,NA,CASQTLSGGNTIYF,TGTGCCAGCCAAACCCTAAGTGGTGGAAACACCATATATTTT
TRBV7-6,TRBJ2-5,NA,NA,CASSFTYPPAGETQYF,TGTGCCAGCAGCTTCACCTATCCCCCGGCTGGGGAGACCCAGTACTTC
TRBV6-6,TRBJ2-4,few,NA,CASSYKLRATSSRAENIQYF,TGTGCCAGCAGTTATAAGTTGAGGGCGACCTCGTCGAGGGCCGAAAACATTCAGTACTTC
TRBV20-1,TRBJ2-5,many,TRBD2,CSARLAGGRETQYF,TGCAGTGCTAGACTAGCGGGGGGGCGAGAGACCCAGTACTTC
TRBV7-3,TRBJ2-2,NA,NA,CASSGIGTGELFF,TGTGCCAGCAGCGGCATAGGGACGGGGGAGCTGTTTTTT
TRBV28,TRBJ2-1,NA,TRBD2,CASSLSGVSYNEQFF,TGTGCCAGCAGTTTAAGCGGGGTCTCCTACAATGAGCAGTTCTTC
TRBV30,TRBJ2-7,few,NA,CAGAGTYEQYF,TGTGCCGGGGCAGGGACCTACGAGCAGTACTTC
TRBV27,TRBJ1-5,NA,NA,CASRPNVFAPQHF,TGTGCCAGCAGACCCAACGTATTTGCGCCCCAGCATTTT
TRBV5-1,TRBJ1-2,few,NA,CASSLAMGNYGYTF,TGCGCCAGCAGCTTGGCCATGGGTAACTATGGCTACACCTTC
TRBV10-3,TRBJ2-7,few,NA,CAISVGGSSYEQYF,TGTGCCATCAGTGTAGGGGGTAGCTCCTACGAGCAGTACTTC
TRBV20-1,TRBJ1-4,few,TRBD1,CSASDRVEKLFF,TGCAGTGCATCGGACAGGGTTGAAAAACTGTTTTTT